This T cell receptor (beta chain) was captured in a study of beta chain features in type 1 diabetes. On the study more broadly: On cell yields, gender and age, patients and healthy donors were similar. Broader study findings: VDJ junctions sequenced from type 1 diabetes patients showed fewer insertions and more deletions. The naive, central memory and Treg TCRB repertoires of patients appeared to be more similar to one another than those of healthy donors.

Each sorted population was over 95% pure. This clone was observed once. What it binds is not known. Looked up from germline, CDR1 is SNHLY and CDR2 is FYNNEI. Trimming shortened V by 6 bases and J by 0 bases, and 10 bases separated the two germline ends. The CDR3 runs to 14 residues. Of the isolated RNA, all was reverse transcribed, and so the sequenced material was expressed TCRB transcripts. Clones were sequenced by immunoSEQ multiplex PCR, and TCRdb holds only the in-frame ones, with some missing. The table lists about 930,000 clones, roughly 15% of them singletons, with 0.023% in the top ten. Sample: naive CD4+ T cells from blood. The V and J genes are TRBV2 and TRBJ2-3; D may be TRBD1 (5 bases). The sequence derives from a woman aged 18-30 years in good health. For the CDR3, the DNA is TGTGCCAGCAGGGAACAGGAAAGCACAGATACGCAGTATTTT. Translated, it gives CASREQESTDTQYF.